This T cell receptor beta chain originates from a study of cytomegalovirus exposure and HLA in healthy donors. Regarding the study as a whole: Data from an earlier analysis indicated that most TCR beta V segments were productive either about 90% or about 30% of the time. Fewer N-insertions (relative to the approximately 700-donor mean) were reportedly seen in an Asian-associated ancestry cluster in a later analysis.

PCR amplification relied on 60 Vbeta primers (plus 13 Jbeta primers). Using immunoSEQ multiplex PCR, the repertoire was profiled, and TCRdb retains in-frame clones only, with some absent. Listed are about 200,000 clones; 1.1% falls within the top ten. Worth noting for this clone: Its antigen is not known.

The CDR3 totals 16 residues. Unmatched junction bases numbered 14, after V lost 5 bases and J lost 7 bases. From germline, CDR1 is LNHDA and CDR2 SQIVND (reference sequence). This clonotype was obtained from a girl aged 2-10 years in good health and CMV-seropositive. V gene TRBV19 combines with J gene TRBJ2-1, with TRBD2 identical over 7 bases. What was sequenced was PBMCs. DNA for the CDR3: TGTGCCAGTAGTCCCAGGGAGCGGGACCGCGCAAATGAGCAGTTCTTC. Amino acids: CASSPRERDRANEQFF.